Listed here are 24 T cell receptor beta chains from one sample, sequenced in a study of blood T cell repertoires in COVID-19. Generated by immunoSEQ multiplex PCR, the TCRdb table keeps only in-frame clones and is missing some. The sample has about 430,000 clones, roughly 84% seen once. Sequenced sample: PBMCs or T cells enriched from blood (not recorded which). Receptor source: a woman under 30 who had been exposed to COVID-19.

The rearrangement joins TRBV7-9 to TRBJ2-1; weak D call: TRBD2 (5 bases). Germline values: CDR1 SEHNR, CDR2 FQNEAQ (reference sequence). The CDR3 loop spans 13 amino acids. V was cut by 7 bases and J by 5 bases, with 12 bases left in between. This chain's CDR3 is CASILAGNNEQFF. CDR3 coding DNA: TGTGCCAGCATTCTAGCAGGCAACAATGAGCAGTTCTTC.

J is TRBJ2-7 and V is TRBV7-9; D unresolved. The V gene lost 4 bases and the J gene lost 1 base, with 14 bases spanning the gap. The CDR3 consists of 15 residues. Looked up from germline, CDR1 is SEHNR and CDR2 is FQNEAQ (reference sequence). In DNA, the CDR3 is TGTGCCAGCAGCTCGAAGGAGAGTCGTTCCTACGAGCAGTACTTC. Its protein is CASSSKESRSYEQYF.

In its sample, this clone was seen once. The chain employs TRBV27 and TRBJ1-2; perhaps TRBD1 as D (5 bases). The V gene's germline CDR1 is MNHEY and CDR2 SMNVEV (reference sequence). The CDR3 covers 16 residues. V lost 6 bases and J lost 7, with 24 bases in between. CDR3 residues: CASRPVREKGTSGYTF. CDR3 DNA: TGTGCCAGCAGACCAGTGAGGGAAAAGGGGACTAGTGGCTACACCTTC.

V gene TRBV30 combines with J gene TRBJ2-7; 7 bases line up with TRBD2. The CDR3 contains 13 residues. J was trimmed by 5 bases and V by 5 bases; bases with no gene match: 9. Germline V lookup: CDR1 GTSNPN, CDR2 SVGIG (reference sequence). The CDR3 DNA follows: TGTGCCTGGGCTAGCGGTCCTAGTGACGAGCAGTACTTC. This gives the protein CAWASGPSDEQYF.

The chain carries TRBV20-1 and TRBJ1-2, with 9 bases identical to TRBD1. With V trimmed by 3 bases and J by 5 bases, 1 base remained unmatched. CDR3 size: 12 residues. The germline CDR1 and CDR2 sequences are DFQATT and SNEGSKA (reference sequence). The CDR3 coding sequence is TGCAGTGCTAGTGGACAGGGGTATGGCTACACCTTC. Protein: CSASGQGYGYTF.

This chain links TRBV19 with TRBJ2-3, with TRBD1 matching 7 bases. Germline assignment: CDR1 LNHDA and CDR2 SQIVND (reference sequence). The CDR3 consists of 16 residues. V lost 6 bases to trimming and J lost 0 bases; unmatched junction nucleotides: 9. CDR3 in amino acids: CASRPQGRASTDTQYF. The CDR3 DNA follows: TGTGCCAGTAGACCACAGGGGCGCGCTAGCACAGATACGCAGTATTTT.

This chain uses TRBV7-2 with TRBJ2-3; no clear D gene. This CDR3 contains 13 residues. The germline gives CDR1 SGHTA, CDR2 FQGNSA. The V gene lost 2 bases and the J gene lost 2 bases, with 5 bases spanning the gap. The CDR3 DNA sequence: TGTGCCAGCAGCTTACAGATCACAGATACGCAGTATTTT. It specifies CASSLQITDTQYF.

The chain uses TRBV28 and TRBJ1-4, with a weak D call TRBD1 (6 bases). Germline V CDR1 and CDR2: MDHEN, SYDVKM. V was clipped by 2 bases and J by 0 bases, with 10 bases between them. The CDR3 has 16 amino acids. CDR3 DNA sequence: TGTGCCAGCAGTTTAGATTACAGGGCAACTAATGAAAAACTGTTTTTT. Its protein is CASSLDYRATNEKLFF.

The chain combines TRBV4-1 with TRBJ2-7, with 9 bases identical to TRBD2. The CDR3 is made up of 15 amino acids. Germline V CDR1 and CDR2: MGHRA, YSYEKL. The junction had 11 bases not matched to a gene; V was cut back by 2 bases and J by 9 bases. CDR3 bases: TGCGCCAGCAGCCAAAGTGGGAGCGGGACTAGCTCGCAGTACTTC. This codes for CASSQSGSGTSSQYF.

The V call is TRBV30, the J call TRBJ1-1; TRBD1 matches at 8 bases. The J segment lost 8 bases and the V segment lost 6 bases, leaving 14 bases of the junction unmatched. This CDR3 is built from 14 residues. CDR1 is GTSNPN and CDR2 is SVGIG in the germline V gene (reference sequence). CDR3 DNA sequence: TGTGCCTGTCCCGACTGGGACAGGCCGAACGAAGCTTTCTTT. It encodes CACPDWDRPNEAFF.

The V and J genes are TRBV23-1 and TRBJ2-2; TRBD1 matches at 8 bases. TRBV23-1 is flagged as an ORF with uncertain function. After removal of 5 bases from V and 5 bases from J, the junction contained 10 bases not matched to a gene. This CDR3 comprises 16 residues. This CDR3 reads CASSARTGSLTGELFF. In DNA, the CDR3 is TGCGCCAGCAGTGCTCGGACAGGGTCATTGACCGGGGAGCTGTTTTTT.

This clone was counted a single time. The J gene is TRBJ2-5, the V gene TRBV5-1, with D perhaps matching TRBD2 (6 bases). The CDR3 is 15 amino acids. Germline CDR1 reads SGHRS; CDR2 reads YFSETQ. The ends were cut back, 0 bases at V and 7 bases at J, with 16 bases in the middle. The chain's CDR3 is CASSLVGGDHGTQYF. The CDR3 coding sequence is TGCGCCAGCAGCTTGGTCGGGGGTGACCACGGGACCCAGTACTTC. Combining the CDR3 with reference TRBV5-1 and TRBJ2-5 gives the whole variable domain KAGVTQTPRYLIKTRGQQVTLSCSPISGHRSVSWYQQTPGQGLQFLFEYFSETQRNKGNFPGRFSGRQFSNSRSEMNVSTLELGDSALYLCASSLVGGDHGTQYFGPGTRLLVL.

This clone was found once. The chain has TRBV18 and TRBJ2-7; the match to TRBD1 covers 9 bases. Germline V gene data show CDR1 as KGHSH and CDR2 as LQKENI. This CDR3 region has 13 residues. V lost 8 bases, J lost 7 bases, and 9 bases stayed unmatched. CDR3 bases: TGTGCCAGCACTCTACAGGGGGCGGGAGAGCAGTACTTC. Translating it yields CASTLQGAGEQYF. The complete variable domain, with remaining parts taken from reference TRBV18 and TRBJ2-7, reads NAGVMQNPRHLVRRRGQEARLRCSPMKGHSHVYWYRQLPEEGLKFMVYLQKENIIDESGMPKERFSAEFPKEGPSILRIQQVVRGDSAAYFCASTLQGAGEQYFGPGTRLTVT.

This clone turned up a few times. This chain connects TRBV19 to TRBJ1-1; D is undetermined. The CDR3 sequence is 14 residues long. The V and J ends lost 2 bases and 5 bases respectively, with 12 bases between them. The germline gives CDR1 LNHDA, CDR2 SQIVND (reference sequence). The CDR3 sequence: CASSIRTGNTEAFF. Written as DNA, the CDR3 is TGTGCCAGTAGTATAAGGACTGGGAATACTGAAGCTTTCTTT.

The gene calls are TRBV7-9 and TRBJ1-5, with TRBD1 matching over 7 bases. Trimming took 3 bases from V and 3 from J; bases not matched to a gene: 2. CDR3 length equals 14 residues. The germline V gene encodes CDR1 SEHNR and CDR2 FQNEAQ (reference sequence). This chain's CDR3 is CASSLTGYNQPQHF. The CDR3 nucleotides read TGTGCCAGCAGCTTGACAGGGTACAATCAGCCCCAGCATTTT.

This clone is a singleton in its sample. The chain is built from TRBV6-5 and TRBJ1-6; 8 positions match TRBD1. CDR3 length: 14 residues. In germline, CDR1 is MNHEY, CDR2 SVGAGI. Germline trimming cut 2 bases from V and 9 bases from J; bases unmatched to any gene: 3. CDR3 DNA: TGTGCCAGCAGTTACACAGGGGGAAGTTCACCCCTCCACTTT. This sequence encodes CASSYTGGSSPLHF.

This chain uses TRBV10-3 with TRBJ1-1, with a tentative D call TRBD1 (5 bases). Per germline, CDR1 ENHRY and CDR2 SYGVKD. The CDR3 sequence is 13 residues long. V lost 8 bases and J 0 bases, leaving 10 bases between the germline ends. In DNA form, the CDR3 reads TGTGCCATCGAGAGACAGATGAACACTGAAGCTTTCTTT. Its translation is CAIERQMNTEAFF.

The chain is built from TRBV24-1 and TRBJ2-1; 11 positions match TRBD1. The trim removed 3 bases at V and 9 bases at J, leaving 12 bases unmatched. The CDR3 consists of 17 residues. Germline-derived CDR1 and CDR2 are KGHDR and SFDVKD. CDR3 amino acids: CATSDPGQGALSVEQFF. As DNA, the CDR3 is TGTGCCACCAGTGATCCCGGACAGGGGGCACTATCTGTTGAGCAGTTCTTC.

This clone was seen a single time. This chain connects TRBV7-9 to TRBJ2-7; TRBD1 aligns across 8 bases. There are 13 residues in the CDR3. The germline V gene has CDR1 SEHNR and CDR2 FQNEAQ (reference sequence). V trimming: 8 bases; J trimming: 3 bases; junction bases outside the gene matches: 6. CDR3 DNA sequence: TGTGCCAGCGGGACAGGAGCTCACTACGAGCAGTACTTC. Residues: CASGTGAHYEQYF.

This clone was recorded only once. The chain carries TRBV30 and TRBJ1-2; 7 nucleotides match TRBD1. Germline trimming cut 1 base from V and 8 bases from J; bases unmatched to any gene: 10. The CDR3 contains 14 residues. The V gene's germline CDR1 is GTSNPN and CDR2 SVGIG (reference sequence). The CDR3 coding sequence is TGTGCCTGGAGTGCCGGGACAGCCAGCATCGGCTACACCTTC. Amino acid sequence: CAWSAGTASIGYTF. Full variable domain (rest looked up from reference TRBV30 and TRBJ1-2): SQTIHQWPATLVQPVGSPLSLECTVEGTSNPNLYWYRQAAGRGLQLLFYSVGIGQISSEVPQNLSASRPQDRQFILSSKKLLLSDSGFYLCAWSAGTASIGYTFGSGTRLTVV.

The rearrangement joins TRBV18 to TRBJ1-2; D gene uncertain. Trimming shortened V by 0 bases and J by 5 bases, and 7 bases separated the two germline ends. The CDR3 runs 13 residues. CDR1 and CDR2 from the germline V gene are KGHSH and LQKENI. CDR3 sequence (DNA): TGTGCCAGCTCACCACCGGGCCTTTATGGCTACACCTTC. Residues: CASSPPGLYGYTF.

The chain employs TRBV7-9 and TRBJ2-3; the match to TRBD1 covers 8 bases. The V segment lost 0 bases and the J segment 2 bases; nucleotides outside the gene matches: 7. CDR1 is SEHNR, CDR2 FQNEAQ, per germline (reference sequence). This CDR3 contains 17 residues. The CDR3 region is CASSLAPGGVYTDTQYF. CDR3 DNA: TGTGCCAGCAGCTTAGCGCCAGGGGGCGTCTACACAGATACGCAGTATTTT.

The chain carries TRBV4-3 and TRBJ2-7; TRBD1 might be the D (6 bases). The CDR3 consists of 15 residues. Looked up from germline, CDR1 is LGHNA and CDR2 is YSLEER. V was clipped by 2 bases and J by 4 bases, with 15 bases between them. This chain's CDR3 is CASSQSPGTSYEQYF. The CDR3 nucleotides are TGCGCCAGCAGCCAAAGCCCCGGGACATCTTACGAGCAGTACTTC.

The V call is TRBV28, the J call TRBJ2-7; 8 positions match TRBD1. From germline, CDR1 is MDHEN and CDR2 SYDVKM. The CDR3 is made up of 11 amino acids. V lost 6 bases to trimming and J lost 12 bases; unmatched junction nucleotides: 7. The CDR3 protein is CASSAGTGRYF. The CDR3 nucleotides are TGTGCCAGCAGCGCCGGGACAGGAAGGTACTTC.